This entry describes one T cell receptor (beta chain). What it recognizes is unknown. The data originate from a study of T cell repertoires and HLA-DP antigens. About the research overall: CD4+ T cells were cocultured with HeLa cells expressing HLA-DP.

J gave up 7 bases and V 6 bases, and 7 bases lay outside the gene matches. CDR3 length equals 15 residues. Germline values: CDR1 PRHDT, CDR2 FYEKMQ (reference sequence). Profiling relied on immunoSEQ multiplex PCR, and the TCRdb table lists in-frame clones only, not all of them. The table lists over 60,000 clones, about 82% of them singletons. This clonotype originated in a man aged 60 to 75 in good health and CMV-seronegative. J is TRBJ1-6 and V is TRBV13; 9 bases align to TRBD1. Sequenced input: CD4+ T cells from PBMCs. The CDR3 protein is CASRPGTGTNSPLHF. CDR3 DNA sequence: TGTGCCAGCAGACCTGGGACAGGGACAAATTCACCCCTCCACTTT.